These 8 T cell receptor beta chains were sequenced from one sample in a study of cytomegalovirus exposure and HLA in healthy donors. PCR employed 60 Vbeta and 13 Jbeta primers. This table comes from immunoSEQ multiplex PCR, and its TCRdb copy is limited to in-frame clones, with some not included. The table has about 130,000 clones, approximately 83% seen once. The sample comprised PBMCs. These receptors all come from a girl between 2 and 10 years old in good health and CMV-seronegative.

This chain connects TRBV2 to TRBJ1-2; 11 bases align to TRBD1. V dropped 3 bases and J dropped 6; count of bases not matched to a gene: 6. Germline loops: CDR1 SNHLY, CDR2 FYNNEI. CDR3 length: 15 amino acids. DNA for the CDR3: TGTGCCAGCAGTGAGTTGGGACAGGGGGACAATGGCTACACCTTC. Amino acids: CASSELGQGDNGYTF.

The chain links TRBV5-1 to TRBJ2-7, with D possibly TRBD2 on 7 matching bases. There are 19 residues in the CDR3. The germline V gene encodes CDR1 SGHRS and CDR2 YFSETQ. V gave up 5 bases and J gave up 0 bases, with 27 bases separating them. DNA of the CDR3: TGCGCCAGCAGTCAGACAGGCCGGGACTACCTAGGAAGCTCCTACGAGCAGTACTTC. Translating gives CASSQTGRDYLGSSYEQYF.

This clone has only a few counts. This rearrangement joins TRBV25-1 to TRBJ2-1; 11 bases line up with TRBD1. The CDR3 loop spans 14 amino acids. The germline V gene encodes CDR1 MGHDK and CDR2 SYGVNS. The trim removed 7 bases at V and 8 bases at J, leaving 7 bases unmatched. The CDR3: CASNPDRGRDEQFF. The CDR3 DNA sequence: TGTGCCAGCAACCCGGACAGGGGGCGCGATGAGCAGTTCTTC.

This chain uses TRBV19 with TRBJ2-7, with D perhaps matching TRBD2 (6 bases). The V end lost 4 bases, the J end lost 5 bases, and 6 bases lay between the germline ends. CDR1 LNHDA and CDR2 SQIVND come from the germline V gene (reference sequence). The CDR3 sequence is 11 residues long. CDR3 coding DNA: TGTGCCAGTAGTACGGGAGACGAGCAGTACTTC. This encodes CASSTGDEQYF.

The CDR3 DNA reads as TGTGCCAGCAGTTATTCCTACCCGGGGGGCGCGGAGACCCAGTACTTC. This codes for CASSYSYPGGAETQYF. J is TRBJ2-5 and V is TRBV6-5; a weak D match, TRBD2 (7 bases). V lost 3 bases and J lost 5, with 19 bases in between. Germline assignment: CDR1 MNHEY and CDR2 SVGAGI. The CDR3 has 16 residues.

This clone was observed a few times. In nucleotides, the CDR3 is TGTGCCAGTAGGTCGTGGCAAAACCTTGAAGCTTTCTTT. Its translation: CASRSWQNLEAFF. The V gene is TRBV19, the J gene TRBJ1-1; the D is unclear. The CDR3 extends over 13 amino acids. Germline V gene lookup returns CDR1 LNHDA and CDR2 SQIVND (reference sequence). V dropped 6 bases and J dropped 7 bases, with 15 bases sitting between them.

The CDR3, as DNA: TGCGCCAGCAGCTTGGAGGGACAGGGAGGAGGCTACACCTTC. Encoded protein: CASSLEGQGGGYTF. The chain employs TRBV5-1 and TRBJ1-2, with TRBD1 identical over 9 bases. The CDR3 is 14 residues long. Trimming took 0 bases from V and 8 from J; bases not matched to a gene: 5. CDR1 is SGHRS, CDR2 YFSETQ, per germline.

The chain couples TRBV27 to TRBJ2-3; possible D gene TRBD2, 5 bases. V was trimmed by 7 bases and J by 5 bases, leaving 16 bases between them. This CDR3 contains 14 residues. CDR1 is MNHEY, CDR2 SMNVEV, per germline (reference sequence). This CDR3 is CASIRRMSGDTQYF. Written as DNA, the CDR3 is TGTGCCAGCATCAGGAGGATGTCAGGAGATACGCAGTATTTT.